A single TCR beta chain is shown here with its context. Its specificity is unknown. Trimming shortened V by 1 base and J by 4 bases, and 10 bases separated the two germline ends. Germline values: CDR1 SGHAT, CDR2 FQDESV (reference sequence). The CDR3 is made up of 14 amino acids. TCRdb re-analysed the RT-PCR reads in MiXCR, keeping a single row per CDR3 protein. The sample consists of 3,500 to 4,500 distinct CDR3 sequences, over 75% of them appearing once. These data are taken from a study of yellow fever vaccine responses in identical twins. Study-wide findings and caveats: Twin vaccine T cell responses reportedly seemed partly convergent, partly personalized.

This TCR derives from a woman aged 18-29 years who received the yellow fever vaccine. Specimen: T cells from blood (PBMCs), unsorted or a sorted subset (not recorded which), collected before or after yellow fever vaccination (not recorded which). The chain combines TRBV11-1 with TRBJ1-2; D is unresolved. This chain's CDR3 is CASSLGTDSYGYTF. The CDR3 bases are TGTGCCAGCAGCTTAGGGACGGATTCCTATGGCTACACCTTC.